These 5 T cell receptor beta chains came from one sample sequenced in a study of tumor and adjacent non-tumor tissue in lung cancer. The template was RNA from unsorted bulk tissue. TCRbeta libraries were built with three rounds of nested PCR, modified from ARM-PCR. TCRdb recomputed calls from the multiplex PCR reads with MiXCR, one row per CDR3 protein. The sample lists approximately 79,000 distinct CDR3 sequences; roughly two thirds were seen once. The sequencing sample was made of lung tumor tissue. Receptor source: a man between 65 and 85 years old with non-small cell lung cancer.

CDR3 region: CASSRSTYEQYF. Here the CDR3 DNA reads TGTGCCAGCAGTCGCAGCACCTACGAGCAGTACTTC. V usage is TRBV28 and J usage is TRBJ2-7, with D hard to call. CDR1 is MDHEN and CDR2 is SYDVKM in the germline V gene. Trimming removed 5 bases from V and 2 bases from J, with 7 bases in between. The CDR3 length is 12 residues. Filled out from reference TRBV28 and TRBJ2-7, the complete variable domain reads DVKVTQSSRYLVKRTGEKVFLECVQDMDHENMFWYRQDPGLGLRLIYFSYDVKMKEKGDIPEGYSVSREKKERFSLILESASTNQTSMYLCASSRSTYEQYFGPGTRLTVT.

The genes are TRBV11-2 and TRBJ2-1, with a weak D call TRBD2 (5 bases). This CDR3 region has 13 residues. Germline CDR1 reads SGHAT; CDR2 reads FQNNGV. V was pared by 7 bases and J by 9 bases, with 16 bases between. CDR3 sequence: CASNSKASGEQFF. Here the CDR3 DNA reads TGTGCCAGCAACTCTAAGGCCAGCGGTGAGCAGTTCTTC.

Note on this clonotype: At one end the junction does not follow the germline gene, possibly because of a read error. This chain links TRBV10-3 with TRBJ2-3; D assignment may be TRBD1 or TRBD2 (5 bases each). Germline assignment: CDR1 ENHRY and CDR2 SYGVKD. There are 16 residues in the CDR3. The CDR3 sequence: CTIIPKGHLAQDTQYF. Written as DNA, the CDR3 is TGTACCATCATCCCCAAGGGGCACCTAGCCCAAGATACGCAGTATTTT.

This clonotype is judged medium-sized. The chain is built from TRBV10-3 and TRBJ1-1, with D perhaps TRBD1 (6 bases). V shed 5 bases and J shed 5 bases, with 15 bases lying between them. This CDR3 region has 14 residues. The germline CDR1 and CDR2 sequences are ENHRY and SYGVKD. The DNA of the CDR3 is TGTGCCATCAGTCGGGACACCCTTATAACTGAAGCTTTCTTT. Its translation: CAISRDTLITEAFF.

Note on this clonotype: Just one base apart from a much larger clone, this may be a read error. V gene TRBV7-8 combines with J gene TRBJ1-2; D ambiguous. From germline, CDR1 is SGHVS and CDR2 FQNEAQ. The length of the CDR3 is 15 residues. The CDR3, as DNA: TGTGTCAGCAGCTTAAGCAGAGAAGCTAACTATGGCTACACCTTC. Translating it yields CVSSLSREANYGYTF.